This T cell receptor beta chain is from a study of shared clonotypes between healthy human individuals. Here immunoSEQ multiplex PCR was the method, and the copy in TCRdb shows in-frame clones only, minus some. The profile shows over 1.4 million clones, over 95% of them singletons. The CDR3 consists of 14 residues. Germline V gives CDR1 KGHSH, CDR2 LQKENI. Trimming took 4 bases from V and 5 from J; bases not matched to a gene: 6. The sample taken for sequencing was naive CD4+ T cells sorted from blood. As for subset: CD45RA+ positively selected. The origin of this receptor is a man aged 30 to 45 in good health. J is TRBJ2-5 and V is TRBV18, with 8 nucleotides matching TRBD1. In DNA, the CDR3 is TGTGCCAGCTCACTTACGGACAGGGACGAGACCCAGTACTTC. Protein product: CASSLTDRDETQYF.